Shown below are 27 T cell receptor beta chains from a single sample sequenced in a study of blood T cell repertoires in COVID-19. Measured with immunoSEQ multiplex PCR; TCRdb has only the in-frame clones, and not every one. This sample has 130,000 to 150,000 clones, with more than 75% found just once. Sequencing input: PBMCs or T cells enriched from blood (not recorded which). The source of these receptors is a man in his sixties who had recovered from COVID-19.

A few counts support this clone. The chain is built from TRBV6-5 and TRBJ2-7, with 7 bases matching TRBD1. V shed 0 bases, J shed 1 base, and the junction held 3 bases outside the gene matches. This CDR3 region has 15 residues. CDR1 and CDR2 (germline): MNHEY, SVGAGI. This CDR3 reads CASSYSATGSYEQYF. DNA for the CDR3: TGTGCCAGCAGTTACTCAGCGACAGGGTCCTACGAGCAGTACTTC.

The chain couples TRBV28 to TRBJ1-6, with a tentative D call TRBD1 (6 bases). The ends were cut back, 2 bases at V and 10 bases at J, with 12 bases in the middle. CDR3 length equals 14 residues. Germline lookup yields CDR1 MDHEN and CDR2 SYDVKM. CDR3 DNA: TGTGCCAGCAGTTTAAAACAGGGCGGATCACCCCTCCACTTT. Translated: CASSLKQGGSPLHF.

The chain has TRBV10-3 and TRBJ1-6, with TRBD1 as a possible D gene (5 bases). Trimming took off 0 bases at V and 10 bases at J, with 10 bases between the two ends. This CDR3 region has 14 residues. From germline, CDR1 is ENHRY and CDR2 SYGVKD. Written as DNA, the CDR3 is TGTGCCATCAGTGAGTCCAGGGAAAGATCACCCCTCCACTTT. Its protein product is CAISESRERSPLHF.

V and J are TRBV6-5 and TRBJ2-7; possibly TRBD2 for D (6 bases). This CDR3 is built from 15 residues. Germline CDR1 reads MNHEY; CDR2 reads SVGAGI. Deletions cut 7 bases from V and 7 bases from J, with 23 bases between. CDR3 sequence reads: CASTNLGTPEIEQYF. CDR3 coding DNA: TGTGCCAGCACCAACCTCGGGACTCCTGAAATTGAGCAGTACTTC.

The chain employs TRBV21-1 and TRBJ1-5; TRBD1 is the table's D call, not checked against the DNA. TRBV21-1 is termed a pseudogene. CDR3 length: 18 amino acids. The CDR3 bases are TGTGCCAGCAGCCTGCCCCGGGACAGGGGATATAGCAATCAGCCCCAGCATTTT. It translates to CASSLPRDRGYSNQPQHF.

The V call is TRBV18, the J call TRBJ2-1; D is unresolved. Germline V gives CDR1 KGHSH, CDR2 LQKENI. The CDR3 is 11 residues long. Trimming took off 6 bases at V and 9 bases at J, with 9 bases between the two ends. The CDR3 loop reads CASSPGPEQFF. DNA of the CDR3: TGTGCCAGCTCCCCCGGTCCTGAGCAGTTCTTC.

With respect to this clone: The same CDR3 can be traced to other DNA sequences in this sample. This rearrangement joins TRBV20-1 to TRBJ1-2; tentative D call: TRBD1 (5 bases). CDR1 DFQATT and CDR2 SNEGSKA come from the germline V gene (reference sequence). Deletions cut 4 bases from V and 6 bases from J, with 6 bases between. The CDR3 runs 10 residues. Here the CDR3 DNA reads TGCAGTGCTACAGGGAATGGCTACACCTTC. Its protein product is CSATGNGYTF.

The V and J genes are TRBV15 and TRBJ1-2; D is uncertain. Per the germline V gene, CDR1 is LNHNV and CDR2 is YYDKDF (reference sequence). Trimming removed 0 bases from V and 1 base from J, with 3 bases in between. CDR3 length: 13 amino acids. This chain's CDR3 is CATSRDGNYGYTF. Written as DNA, the CDR3 is TGTGCCACCAGCAGAGACGGTAACTATGGCTACACCTTC.

The rearrangement joins TRBV7-6 to TRBJ2-5; D call uncertain. The V end was cut by 0 bases, the J end by 5 bases, with 10 bases between. CDR1 SGHVS and CDR2 FNYEAQ come from the germline V gene. The CDR3 runs to 14 residues. CDR3 loop: CASSLATRSETQYF. The CDR3 coding sequence is TGTGCCAGCAGCTTAGCTACACGCTCGGAGACCCAGTACTTC.

V and J are TRBV6-1 and TRBJ2-3, with D possibly being TRBD2 (5 bases). Germline V CDR1 and CDR2: MNHNS, SASEGT. The CDR3 loop spans 19 amino acids. Trimming took 0 bases from V and 0 from J, leaving 19 bases between them. CDR3 sequence reads: CASSEAQGLWGASTDTQYF. CDR3 sequence (DNA): TGTGCCAGCAGTGAAGCGCAAGGTTTATGGGGAGCTAGCACAGATACGCAGTATTTT.

A note on this clone: Germline and junction disagree at one end, which may indicate a read error. The chain joins TRBV7-6 to TRBJ2-1, with D possibly TRBD2 on 6 matching bases. CDR3 length: 16 residues. The germline gives CDR1 SGHVS, CDR2 FNYEAQ. Here the CDR3 reads CASSLASLARYSEQFF. In nucleotides, the CDR3 is TGTGCCAGCAGCTTAGCGTCCCTAGCGAGGTACAGTGAGCAGTTCTTC.

The chain is built from TRBV9 and TRBJ1-6; D is ambiguous. The CDR3 loop spans 14 amino acids. Between the trimmed V and J ends, which lost 4 bases and 10 bases, there was a span of 15 bases. Germline V gives CDR1 SGDLS, CDR2 YYNGEE. The CDR3 sequence: CASSPKLYLSPLHF. As DNA, the CDR3 is TGTGCCAGCAGCCCCAAACTTTACTTGTCACCCCTCCACTTT.

The chain combines TRBV28 with TRBJ1-2; 7 bases are a match to TRBD1. The CDR3 extends over 15 amino acids. The V and J ends lost 5 bases and 7 bases, in that order; junction bases with no gene match: 13. The germline V gene encodes CDR1 MDHEN and CDR2 SYDVKM. In DNA, the CDR3 is TGTGCCAGCAGTATACCCAACAGGGGCGGTATTGGCTACACCTTC. Translating gives CASSIPNRGGIGYTF.

On this clone: This specimen includes other DNA sequences encoding the same CDR3. This sequence joins TRBV3-1 (or the pseudogene TRBV3-2) and TRBJ1-3, with no clear D. The ends were cut back, 6 bases at V and 0 bases at J, with 9 bases in the middle. From germline, CDR1 is LGHDT and CDR2 YNNKEL (reference sequence). The CDR3 sequence is 14 residues long. The CDR3 reads CASSQLDSGNTIYF. CDR3 DNA: TGTGCCAGCAGTCAATTAGACTCTGGAAACACCATATATTTT.

This clone was observed once. The genes are TRBV28 and TRBJ2-1, with 7 bases that match TRBD1. Losses at the gene ends were 6 bases for V and 2 bases for J; bases not matched to a gene: 4. This CDR3 comprises 14 residues. Germline lookup yields CDR1 MDHEN and CDR2 SYDVKM. CDR3 sequence (DNA): TGTGCCAGCAGCGACAGGGATCCCTACAATGAGCAGTTCTTC. It yields the protein CASSDRDPYNEQFF.

V usage is TRBV2 and J usage is TRBJ1-5; D is ambiguous. The CDR3 covers 13 residues. CDR1 is SNHLY and CDR2 is FYNNEI in the germline V gene. V was cut by 2 bases and J by 9 bases, with 11 bases left in between. In DNA form, the CDR3 reads TGTGCCAGCAGTGAATACGTCCCGCGGCCCCAGCATTTT. Translating gives CASSEYVPRPQHF.

This chain uses TRBV28 with TRBJ1-3; unclear D gene. The CDR3 is 13 amino acids. V shed 11 bases and J shed 1 base, with 12 bases lying between them. CDR1 and CDR2 (germline): MDHEN, SYDVKM. The CDR3 region is CALSQASGNTIYF. The CDR3 DNA follows: TGTGCCCTCAGTCAGGCATCTGGAAACACCATATATTTT.

The V call is TRBV24-1, the J call TRBJ1-4, with D possibly matching TRBD1 (5 bases). The ends were cut back, 3 bases at V and 11 bases at J, with 15 bases in the middle. CDR3 length: 14 amino acids. From germline, CDR1 is KGHDR and CDR2 SFDVKD. CDR3 protein: CATSDPGPGGKLFF. CDR3 in DNA: TGTGCCACCAGTGATCCGGGACCGGGAGGGAAACTGTTTTTT.

This clone appeared a few times. The J gene is TRBJ1-5, the V gene TRBV2, with D hard to call. Between the trimmed V and J ends, which lost 6 bases and 0 bases, there was a span of 3 bases. Germline CDR1 reads SNHLY; CDR2 reads FYNNEI. CDR3 length: 12 amino acids. Here the CDR3 reads CASRLSNQPQHF. The DNA for the CDR3 is TGTGCCAGCAGACTTAGCAATCAGCCCCAGCATTTT.

V and J are TRBV5-1 and TRBJ1-3; perhaps TRBD1 as D (5 bases). Germline V gene sequence: CDR1 SGHRS, CDR2 YFSETQ. This CDR3 has 15 amino acids. Trimming took off 3 bases at V and 2 bases at J, with 12 bases between the two ends. The CDR3 protein is CASSWGGITGNTIYF. The CDR3 coding sequence is TGCGCCAGCAGCTGGGGGGGAATAACTGGAAACACCATATATTTT.

The gene calls are TRBV7-6 and TRBJ2-3, with TRBD2 identical over 9 bases. The CDR3 runs 17 residues. Germline-derived CDR1 and CDR2 are SGHVS and FNYEAQ. The J segment lost 2 bases and the V segment lost 5 bases, leaving 11 bases of the junction unmatched. The CDR3 is CASSRPPSGAYTDTQYF. The CDR3, as DNA: TGTGCCAGCAGCCGTCCCCCTAGCGGGGCCTACACAGATACGCAGTATTTT.

The V gene is TRBV6-1, the J gene TRBJ2-3; D may be TRBD2 (5 bases). Germline values: CDR1 MNHNS, CDR2 SASEGT. The V end lost 1 base, the J end lost 4 bases, and 12 bases lay between the germline ends. The CDR3 is made up of 15 amino acids. The chain's CDR3 is CASSEVGSVADTQYF. The CDR3 coding sequence is TGTGCCAGCAGTGAAGTGGGGAGTGTGGCAGATACGCAGTATTTT.

V usage is TRBV29-1 and J usage is TRBJ2-7, with D possibly TRBD2 on 6 matching bases. The germline gives CDR1 SQVTM, CDR2 ANQGSEA. Trimming removed 7 bases from V and 3 bases from J, with 16 bases in between. CDR3 size: 13 residues. CDR3 in DNA: TGCAGCGCAGGAAGGCAGGGAGGCTACGAGCAGTACTTC. It codes for CSAGRQGGYEQYF.

This sequence joins TRBV5-1 and TRBJ2-7, with D possibly matching TRBD1 (6 bases). Trimming removed 6 bases at V and 1 base at J, with 14 bases between. This CDR3 has 14 residues. Germline V gives CDR1 SGHRS, CDR2 YFSETQ. CDR3 protein: CASNDVQGSYEQYF. For the CDR3, the DNA is TGCGCCAGCAACGACGTGCAGGGGTCCTACGAGCAGTACTTC.

The V and J genes are TRBV19 and TRBJ2-1; TRBD2 aligns across 12 bases. This CDR3 has 17 residues. Looked up from germline, CDR1 is LNHDA and CDR2 is SQIVND (reference sequence). V lost 1 base to trimming and J lost 3 bases; unmatched junction nucleotides: 4. CDR3 sequence: CASSIAVTSGGYNEQFF. The CDR3, as DNA: TGTGCCAGTAGTATAGCCGTGACTAGCGGGGGCTACAATGAGCAGTTCTTC.

The chain joins TRBV18 to TRBJ2-2, with 12 bases lining up with TRBD2. The CDR3 covers 17 residues. V lost 3 bases, J lost 1 base, and 3 bases stayed unmatched. CDR1 and CDR2 (germline): KGHSH, LQKENI. CDR3: CASSPTGLAGNTGELFF. The CDR3 DNA sequence: TGTGCCAGCTCACCGACGGGACTAGCGGGGAACACCGGGGAGCTGTTTTTT. The entire variable domain, with the rest obtained from reference TRBV18 and TRBJ2-2, is as follows: NAGVMQNPRHLVRRRGQEARLRCSPMKGHSHVYWYRQLPEEGLKFMVYLQKENIIDESGMPKERFSAEFPKEGPSILRIQQVVRGDSAAYFCASSPTGLAGNTGELFFGEGSRLTVL.

This clone was observed a handful of times. V usage is TRBV27 and J usage is TRBJ1-1, with 9 bases matching TRBD1. Germline trimming cut 6 bases from V and 9 bases from J; bases unmatched to any gene: 11. Per germline, CDR1 MNHEY and CDR2 SMNVEV (reference sequence). This CDR3 has 14 amino acids. In DNA, the CDR3 is TGTGCCAGCAGAATCGCGGGACAGGGCTCTAAAGCTTTCTTT. The encoded protein is CASRIAGQGSKAFF.